These T cell receptor beta chains were read from a single sample in a study of T cells after yellow fever vaccination. TCRdb reprocessed the 5' RACE reads via MiXCR and lists one record per CDR3 protein. The sample lists around 310,000 distinct CDR3 sequences, more than 8.5% occurring once. This specimen was PBMCs, taken on the day of the first yellow fever vaccination. Every receptor here comes from a man aged 18 to 30 who received the YFV17D yellow fever vaccine. Each CDR3 is given without its conserved first and last residue. Size is stated for part of the rows, as once, few or many counts, or as a class when the clone is expanded.

j_gene: TRBJ2-7
v_gene: TRBV15
abundance: few
CDR3aa: ATSRVSAYEQY

j_gene: TRBJ2-3
v_gene: TRBV7-6
abundance: NA
CDR3aa: ASSKAWGITDTQY

j_gene: TRBJ1-2
v_gene: TRBV5-1
abundance: NA
CDR3aa: ASSRGTGKLYGYT

j_gene: TRBJ2-5
v_gene: TRBV5-1
abundance: few
CDR3aa: ASRRRSGYTQETQY

j_gene: TRBJ1-1
v_gene: TRBV7-9
abundance: few
CDR3aa: ASSTTVAEAF

j_gene: TRBJ1-2
v_gene: TRBV25-1
abundance: NA
CDR3aa: ASSDSFRGYNYGYT

j_gene: TRBJ2-5
v_gene: TRBV18
abundance: NA
CDR3aa: ASSFNRGRGETQY

j_gene: TRBJ1-4
v_gene: TRBV20-1
abundance: few
CDR3aa: SAKKGFRGPGNEKLF

j_gene: TRBJ2-7
v_gene: TRBV2
abundance: NA
CDR3aa: ASLRDRAIYEQY

j_gene: TRBJ2-3
v_gene: TRBV5-1
abundance: NA
CDR3aa: ASSLGLAGAITDTQY

j_gene: TRBJ1-2
v_gene: TRBV15
abundance: few
CDR3aa: ATSRTTGGNGYT

j_gene: TRBJ2-1
v_gene: TRBV5-1
abundance: NA
CDR3aa: ASSGDSQQF

j_gene: TRBJ1-2
v_gene: TRBV12-3/TRBV12-4
abundance: NA
CDR3aa: ASSFLGAEGYT

j_gene: TRBJ2-7
v_gene: TRBV7-2
abundance: few
CDR3aa: ASSLYDRGTEQY

j_gene: TRBJ1-1
v_gene: TRBV4-3
abundance: NA
CDR3aa: ASSQDGQGSTEAF

j_gene: TRBJ2-3
v_gene: TRBV5-1
abundance: NA
CDR3aa: ASSLPRGGGTDTQY

j_gene: TRBJ1-2
v_gene: TRBV6-2/TRBV6-3
abundance: NA
CDR3aa: ASTKTARRDFGYT

j_gene: TRBJ2-7
v_gene: TRBV7-2
abundance: NA
CDR3aa: ASSLSEAGFNEQY

j_gene: TRBJ1-6
v_gene: TRBV19
abundance: few
CDR3aa: ASTHRAQRLNSPLH

j_gene: TRBJ2-7
v_gene: TRBV30
abundance: many
CDR3aa: AWSVLAGVYEQY

j_gene: TRBJ1-4
v_gene: TRBV6-6
abundance: NA
CDR3aa: ASRETNEKLF

j_gene: TRBJ2-5
v_gene: TRBV7-2
abundance: few
CDR3aa: ASSPRRARWVGETQY

j_gene: TRBJ1-2
v_gene: TRBV12-3/TRBV12-4
abundance: NA
CDR3aa: ASSFSHNYGYT

j_gene: TRBJ1-6
v_gene: TRBV7-3
abundance: NA
CDR3aa: ASSLGGNYNSPLH

j_gene: TRBJ2-5
v_gene: TRBV20-1
abundance: few
CDR3aa: SASSETQY

j_gene: TRBJ2-1
v_gene: TRBV12-3/TRBV12-4
abundance: NA
CDR3aa: ASIPGLGTYNEQF

j_gene: TRBJ1-2
v_gene: TRBV20-1
abundance: few
CDR3aa: SAGGRVDRRFPVRGYT

j_gene: TRBJ2-2
v_gene: TRBV20-1
abundance: NA
CDR3aa: SARLGGTNTGELF

j_gene: TRBJ1-6
v_gene: TRBV25-1
abundance: NA
CDR3aa: ASSVQGYNSPLH

j_gene: TRBJ2-5
v_gene: TRBV7-2
abundance: many
CDR3aa: ASSLQRRETQY

j_gene: TRBJ2-3
v_gene: TRBV3-1
abundance: NA
CDR3aa: ASSQDSADTQY

j_gene: TRBJ1-2
v_gene: TRBV12-3/TRBV12-4
abundance: few
CDR3aa: ASSFRVVPIYGYT

j_gene: TRBJ2-3
v_gene: TRBV20-1
abundance: few
CDR3aa: SARTSGGTDTQY

j_gene: TRBJ2-1
v_gene: TRBV7-2
abundance: NA
CDR3aa: ASSSWASGGDEQF

j_gene: TRBJ1-1
v_gene: TRBV12-3/TRBV12-4
abundance: NA
CDR3aa: ASTLQLNTEAF